The present entry profiles one TCR beta chain with its context. It may be a read error: a sequence one base away is much more abundant. This specimen comes from a study of blood T cell repertoires in COVID-19. Germline-derived CDR1 and CDR2 are SGHAT and FQNNGV. Trimming removed 4 bases at V and 0 bases at J, with 4 bases between. The CDR3 contains 12 residues. Using immunoSEQ multiplex PCR, the repertoire was profiled, and TCRdb retains in-frame clones only, with some absent. Of about 140,000 clones listed, approximately 85% were seen once; the top ten hold 2.5% to 3.5%. The rearrangement uses TRBV11-2 and TRBJ2-7; no definite D call. Sequencing was performed on peripheral blood. The TCR originated in a man aged 50 or older with acute or convalescent COVID-19. CDR3 nucleotides: TGTGCCAGCAGCTCGAGCTCCTACGAGCAGTACTTC. As protein: CASSSSSYEQYF. Using reference TRBV11-2 and TRBJ2-7 for the parts outside the CDR3, the full variable domain is EAGVAQSPRYKIIEKRQSVAFWCNPISGHATLYWYQQILGQGPKLLIQFQNNGVVDDSQLPKDRFSAERLKGVDSTLKIQPAKLEDSAVYLCASSSSSYEQYFGPGTRLTVT.